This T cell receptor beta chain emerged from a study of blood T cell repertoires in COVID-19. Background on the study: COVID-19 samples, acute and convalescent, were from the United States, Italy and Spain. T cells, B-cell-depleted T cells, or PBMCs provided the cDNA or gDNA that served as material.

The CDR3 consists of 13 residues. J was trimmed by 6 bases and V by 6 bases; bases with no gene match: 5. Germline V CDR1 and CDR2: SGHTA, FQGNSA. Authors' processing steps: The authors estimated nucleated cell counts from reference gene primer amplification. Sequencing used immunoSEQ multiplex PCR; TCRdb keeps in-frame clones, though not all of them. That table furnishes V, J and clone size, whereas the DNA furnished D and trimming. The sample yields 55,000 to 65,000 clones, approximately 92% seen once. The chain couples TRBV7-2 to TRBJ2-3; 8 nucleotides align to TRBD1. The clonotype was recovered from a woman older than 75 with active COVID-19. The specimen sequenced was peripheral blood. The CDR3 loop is CASRRTGIDTQYF. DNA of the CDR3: TGTGCCAGCAGACGGACAGGGATTGATACGCAGTATTTT.